Below are 20 T cell receptor beta chains sequenced from a single sample in a study of blood T cells in healthy people across ages. Through a sample-barcoded 5' primer and a J-beta primer mix, a second PCR was run for roughly 6 to 11 cycles. TCRdb re-derived calls from the 5' RACE reads in MiXCR, one entry per CDR3 protein. This table has roughly 1,000,000 distinct CDR3 sequences, about 25% appearing once. In addition, the sample was reused for a study of T cells of mothers and their children.

Source material: blood. The receptors originated from a girl aged 2 to 10 in good health.

The V call is TRBV28, the J call TRBJ2-5; D gene unclear. Germline lookup yields CDR1 MDHEN and CDR2 SYDVKM. Trimming pared 2 bases from V and 4 bases from J, leaving 17 bases between. CDR3 length equals 16 residues. CDR3 DNA sequence: TGTGCCAGCAGTTTAGTGGACGACCAAGGGTTAGAGACCCAGTACTTC. The encoded protein is CASSLVDDQGLETQYF.

This clonotype was picked up a small number of times. A junction boundary mismatches the germline segment, possibly from a read error. The chain joins TRBV7-9 to TRBJ2-7; D remains ambiguous. There are 12 residues in the CDR3. Germline assignment: CDR1 SEHNR and CDR2 FQNEAQ (reference sequence). CDR3 sequence: CVSSFTPDEQYF. CDR3 nucleotides: TGTGTCAGCAGCTTCACACCCGACGAGCAGTACTTC.

A note on this clonotype: Mismatch with germline at one junction end may stem from a read error. The V and J genes are TRBV12-3 or TRBV12-4 and TRBJ2-4; 12 nucleotides match TRBD2. The CDR3 extends over 14 amino acids. CDR3 in amino acids: CASSLAGGLLIQYF. DNA of the CDR3: TGTGCCAGCAGTCTAGCGGGAGGGCTCTTGATTCAGTACTTC.

This clonotype appeared a few times. The V call is TRBV28, the J call TRBJ2-7, with D tentatively TRBD2 (7 bases). Trimming left V 8 bases short and J 4 bases short, with 15 bases between. This CDR3 is built from 13 residues. From germline, CDR1 is MDHEN and CDR2 SYDVKM. CDR3 nucleotides: TGTGCCAGCGGACACAGGGAGGGTTACGAGCAGTACTTC. Translating it yields CASGHREGYEQYF.

The rearrangement joins TRBV3-1 to TRBJ1-1; possible D gene TRBD1, 5 bases. Germline V lookup: CDR1 LGHDT, CDR2 YNNKEL (reference sequence). Trimming pared 4 bases from V and 4 bases from J, leaving 22 bases between. CDR3 length equals 17 residues. CDR3 region: CASSRHPGFSGVTEAFF. DNA for the CDR3: TGTGCCAGCAGCCGACACCCAGGGTTTAGCGGAGTCACTGAAGCTTTCTTT.

The chain employs TRBV6-2 or TRBV6-3 and TRBJ2-4, with 7 bases identical to TRBD2. V lost 4 bases, J lost 9 bases, and 12 bases stayed unmatched. Per the germline V gene, CDR1 is MNHEY and CDR2 is SVGEGT. The CDR3 totals 15 residues. For the CDR3, the DNA is TGTGCCAGCAGTTTTAGAGGACTAGAGTCTGTCATTCAGTACTTC. Its protein product is CASSFRGLESVIQYF.

This clonotype came up a few times. The chain joins TRBV5-1 to TRBJ2-4; TRBD2 matches at 11 bases. CDR3 size: 15 residues. Germline CDR1 SGHRS, CDR2 YFSETQ. The V segment lost 4 bases and the J segment 5 bases; nucleotides outside the gene matches: 5. The CDR3 is CASSKETSGENIQYF. CDR3 sequence (DNA): TGCGCCAGCAGCAAAGAGACTAGCGGGGAAAACATTCAGTACTTC.

V gene TRBV23-1 combines with J gene TRBJ2-5; D not certain. TRBV23-1 is recorded as an ORF, its role being uncertain. The ends were cut back, 3 bases at V and 4 bases at J, with 15 bases in the middle. CDR3 length: 15 amino acids. The CDR3 loop is CASSQPDGPPETQYF. For the CDR3, the DNA is TGCGCCAGCAGTCAGCCCGACGGGCCTCCAGAGACCCAGTACTTC.

This chain joins TRBV7-9 and TRBJ1-1; D might be TRBD1 (5 bases). The V gene's germline CDR1 is SEHNR and CDR2 FQNEAQ (reference sequence). V shed 3 bases and J shed 7 bases, with 12 bases lying between them. The CDR3 is 13 residues long. The CDR3 sequence is CASSFTGEGEAFF. Written as DNA, the CDR3 is TGTGCCAGCAGCTTCACGGGGGAGGGTGAAGCTTTCTTT.

This clonotype was observed a handful of times. The rearrangement links TRBV6-2 or TRBV6-3 to TRBJ1-1; possibly TRBD1 for D (5 bases). Germline CDR1 and CDR2: MNHEY and SVGEGT. V lost 6 bases, J lost 3 bases, and 11 bases lay in between. CDR3 size: 13 residues. The CDR3 is CASRPRDDTEAFF. CDR3 coding DNA: TGTGCCAGCAGACCGAGGGACGACACTGAAGCTTTCTTT.

There are a few counts of this clonotype. The V call is TRBV2, the J call TRBJ2-2, with TRBD2 identical over 7 bases. This CDR3 has 15 amino acids. V gave up 2 bases and J gave up 6 bases; unmatched junction bases: 6. Germline V gives CDR1 SNHLY, CDR2 FYNNEI. CDR3: CASSESSGDPGELFF. For the CDR3, the DNA is TGTGCCAGCAGTGAATCAAGCGGGGATCCCGGGGAGCTGTTTTTT. Using reference TRBV2 and TRBJ2-2 for the parts outside the CDR3, the full variable domain is EPEVTQTPSHQVTQMGQEVILRCVPISNHLYFYWYRQILGQKVEFLVSFYNNEISEKSEIFDDQFSVERPDGSNFTLKIRSTKLEDSAMYFCASSESSGDPGELFFGEGSRLTVL.

The sample holds a few counts of this clonotype. The chain has TRBV2 and TRBJ1-1; 7 nucleotides line up with TRBD1. CDR1 and CDR2 (germline): SNHLY, FYNNEI. CDR3 length equals 17 residues. Losses at the gene ends were 6 bases for V and 0 bases for J; bases not matched to a gene: 13. The CDR3 reads CASSADLGTVMNTEAFF. DNA of the CDR3: TGTGCCAGCAGCGCAGACTTAGGGACAGTTATGAACACTGAAGCTTTCTTT.

Only a few counts were recorded for this clonotype. The J gene is TRBJ2-7, the V gene TRBV10-1, with 7 bases matching TRBD1. The germline gives CDR1 WNHNN, CDR2 SYGVQD (reference sequence). This CDR3 comprises 14 residues. V lost 1 base and J lost 6; bases outside the gene matches: 6. CDR3 protein: CASSEYRQGFEQYF. The DNA of the CDR3 is TGCGCCAGCAGTGAGTACAGACAGGGCTTCGAGCAGTACTTC.

This clonotype was seen a few times. The genes are TRBV4-1 and TRBJ2-7; perhaps D is TRBD1 or TRBD2 (5 bases each). Trimming cost V 4 bases and J 1 base, with 14 bases left between them. CDR1 is MGHRA and CDR2 is YSYEKL in the germline V gene. This CDR3 has 15 amino acids. The CDR3 DNA reads as TGCGCCAGCAGCCCGGGGTTGGGGGATTCCTACGAGCAGTACTTC. It is translated as CASSPGLGDSYEQYF.

This clonotype was counted a few times. This chain joins TRBV28 and TRBJ1-1, with D unclear. CDR3 length: 14 residues. V was shortened by 9 bases and J by 5 bases, with 19 bases between the two germline ends. Germline CDR1 MDHEN, CDR2 SYDVKM. The CDR3 nucleotides read TGTGCCAGTCTTACGGGAGTAACAATGACTGAAGCTTTCTTT. This codes for CASLTGVTMTEAFF.

The chain uses TRBV29-1 and TRBJ2-3; 10 bases are a match to TRBD1. The CDR3 is made up of 15 amino acids. Trimming at V came to 6 bases and at J to 2 bases, leaving 8 bases not matched to a gene. Per the germline V gene, CDR1 is SQVTM and CDR2 is ANQGSEA. The CDR3: CSVPPGQGNTDTQYF. CDR3 nucleotides: TGCAGCGTACCACCGGGACAGGGGAACACAGATACGCAGTATTTT.

The chain's CDR3 is CSASPSDYSNQPQHF. The CDR3 DNA reads as TGCAGTGCTAGTCCCTCGGATTATAGCAATCAGCCCCAGCATTTT. This chain connects TRBV20-1 to TRBJ1-5, with D unresolved. Germline values: CDR1 DFQATT, CDR2 SNEGSKA (reference sequence). This CDR3 is 15 amino acids long. V dropped 3 bases and J dropped 0 bases, with 12 bases sitting between them.

This clonotype was observed a few times. This chain uses TRBV7-2 with TRBJ2-3; a possible D gene is TRBD1 (5 bases). Germline V gives CDR1 SGHTA, CDR2 FQGNSA. The CDR3 has 15 amino acids. The V end was cut by 4 bases, the J end by 4 bases, with 15 bases between. The CDR3 loop reads CASSSRGRAADTQYF. CDR3 coding DNA: TGTGCCAGCAGCTCAAGGGGTAGGGCCGCAGATACGCAGTATTTT. Together with reference TRBV7-2 and TRBJ2-3, the CDR3 gives the full variable domain: GAGVSQSPSNKVTEKGKDVELRCDPISGHTALYWYRQSLGQGLEFLIYFQGNSAPDKSGLPSDRFSAERTGGSVSTLTIQRTQQEDSAVYLCASSSRGRAADTQYFGPGTRLTVL.

The rearrangement joins TRBV11-2 to TRBJ2-1, with D possibly matching TRBD2 (6 bases). Germline V gene lookup returns CDR1 SGHAT and CDR2 FQNNGV. The V end lost 2 bases, the J end lost 15 bases, and 14 bases lay between the germline ends. The CDR3 is made up of 12 amino acids. The CDR3 loop is CASSLMGGVRFF. The CDR3 DNA sequence: TGTGCCAGCAGCTTAATGGGGGGAGTGCGGTTCTTC.

This clonotype was seen a handful of times. The chain employs TRBV6-6 and TRBJ1-2, with D possibly TRBD1 on 5 matching bases. The CDR3 loop spans 13 amino acids. V gave up 10 bases and J gave up 4 bases, with 16 bases separating them. The germline CDR1 and CDR2 sequences are MNHNY and SVGAGI (reference sequence). The CDR3 DNA is TGTGCCACACAAGACAGCGAATTCTATGGCTACACCTTC. It is translated as CATQDSEFYGYTF.